The next 28 T cell receptor beta chains were all read from a single sample in a study of cytomegalovirus exposure and HLA in healthy donors. Profiled with immunoSEQ multiplex PCR; TCRdb holds only in-frame clones, not every one. The data hold around 190,000 clones, with around 80% observed a single time. Sequences were obtained from PBMCs. These receptors were collected from a woman aged 30 to 39 in good health and CMV-seronegative.

DNA of the CDR3: TGTGCCAGCGGCCTAACGACAGGGCCCATGGGTGGCTACACCTTC. Protein product: CASGLTTGPMGGYTF. This sequence joins TRBV27 and TRBJ1-2; 7 bases align to TRBD1. Germline lookup yields CDR1 MNHEY and CDR2 SMNVEV (reference sequence). The CDR3 consists of 15 residues. The ends lost 8 bases at V and 7 bases at J; junction bases unmatched: 16.

V usage is TRBV5-1 and J usage is TRBJ2-7; 7 bases are a match to TRBD2. The CDR3 runs 15 residues. Trimming took 2 bases from V and 4 from J; bases not matched to a gene: 9. CDR1 is SGHRS and CDR2 is YFSETQ in the germline V gene. The CDR3 here is CASSFGLVFGYEQYF. The CDR3 DNA reads as TGCGCCAGCAGCTTCGGACTAGTCTTCGGGTACGAGCAGTACTTC. The variable domain in full, completed from reference TRBV5-1 and TRBJ2-7, reads KAGVTQTPRYLIKTRGQQVTLSCSPISGHRSVSWYQQTPGQGLQFLFEYFSETQRNKGNFPGRFSGRQFSNSRSEMNVSTLELGDSALYLCASSFGLVFGYEQYFGPGTRLTVT.

The chain is built from TRBV5-4 and TRBJ1-1; 7 bases are shared with TRBD1. The germline gives CDR1 SGHNT, CDR2 YYREEE (reference sequence). This CDR3 has 18 residues. V was pared by 1 base and J by 1 base, with 13 bases of the junction left unmatched. The CDR3 bases are TGTGCCAGCAGCTTGCCGCAGGGGGACCAAGTCCAGAACACTGAAGCTTTCTTT. Translating gives CASSLPQGDQVQNTEAFF. Complete variable domain (other parts from reference TRBV5-4 and TRBJ1-1): ETGVTQSPTHLIKTRGQQVTLRCSSQSGHNTVSWYQQALGQGPQFIFQYYREEENGRGNFPPRFSGLQFPNYSSELNVNALELDDSALYLCASSLPQGDQVQNTEAFFGQGTRLTVV.

The chain carries TRBV25-1 and TRBJ2-5; a possible D gene is TRBD1 (5 bases). The CDR3 sequence is 14 residues long. Germline V CDR1 and CDR2: MGHDK, SYGVNS. Trimming stripped 2 bases from V and 4 bases from J, with 11 bases between. This chain's CDR3 is CASSEQTGLETQYF. CDR3 DNA: TGTGCCAGCAGTGAACAAACAGGTCTAGAGACCCAGTACTTC.

Only one count was recorded for this clone. V and J are TRBV6-5 and TRBJ2-7; D perhaps matches TRBD1 (6 bases). The V end lost 2 bases, the J end lost 4 bases, and 9 bases lay between the germline ends. Germline assignment: CDR1 MNHEY and CDR2 SVGAGI. The CDR3 extends over 13 amino acids. In DNA form, the CDR3 reads TGTGCCAGCAGTTACAGGGGGAAATACGAGCAGTACTTC. Translation: CASSYRGKYEQYF.

The CDR3 region has the DNA TGTGCCAGCAGTGAATGGGCCAGGGGTGGCAATCAGCCCCAGCATTTT. Translating it yields CASSEWARGGNQPQHF. V gene TRBV6-1 combines with J gene TRBJ1-5, with D maybe TRBD1 (6 bases). The length of the CDR3 is 16 residues. Trimming removed 2 bases at V and 2 bases at J, with 13 bases between. Germline loops: CDR1 MNHNS, CDR2 SASEGT.

This chain connects TRBV7-8 to TRBJ2-7; D might be TRBD2 (6 bases). Germline CDR1 is SGHVS and CDR2 is FQNEAQ. The CDR3 consists of 15 residues. V gave up 1 base and J gave up 3 bases, with 13 bases separating them. The CDR3 DNA reads as TGTGCCAGCAGCTTAGGTTCTGGCGGGAACTACGAGCAGTACTTC. It yields the protein CASSLGSGGNYEQYF.

This sequence joins TRBV9 and TRBJ2-7, with TRBD1 as a possible D gene (5 bases). Germline V gene data show CDR1 as SGDLS and CDR2 as YYNGEE. CDR3 length equals 16 residues. The V gene lost 4 bases and the J gene lost 0 bases, with 17 bases spanning the gap. The DNA of the CDR3 is TGTGCCAGCAGCCCTCCCGTACAGGCTAGCTCCTACGAGCAGTACTTC. It is translated as CASSPPVQASSYEQYF.

This chain uses TRBV9 with TRBJ2-1, with 9 bases fitting TRBD2. V lost 4 bases, J lost 4 bases, and 6 bases stayed unmatched. CDR1 and CDR2 from the germline V gene are SGDLS and YYNGEE. CDR3 length: 15 residues. The CDR3 spells CASSPLAGFYNEQFF. CDR3 coding DNA: TGTGCCAGCAGCCCGCTAGCGGGATTTTACAATGAGCAGTTCTTC.

This chain joins TRBV5-1 and TRBJ2-2, with no clear D. Looked up from germline, CDR1 is SGHRS and CDR2 is YFSETQ. V was pared by 0 bases and J by 4 bases, with 7 bases between. The length of the CDR3 is 14 residues. The CDR3 DNA reads as TGCGCCAGCAGCTTGGCCCAGGCCACCGGGGAGCTGTTTTTT. Amino acids: CASSLAQATGELFF.

J is TRBJ1-4 and V is TRBV4-1; maybe TRBD1 (6 bases). This CDR3 contains 18 residues. Germline values: CDR1 MGHRA, CDR2 YSYEKL. V was shortened by 0 bases and J by 0 bases, with 14 bases between the two germline ends. The CDR3 loop is CASSQEWGGRATNEKLFF. In nucleotides, the CDR3 is TGCGCCAGCAGCCAAGAGTGGGGGGGCCGGGCAACTAATGAAAAACTGTTTTTT.

CDR3: CASSFRVQLSGYTF. Here the CDR3 DNA reads TGTGCCAGCAGCTTCCGGGTCCAACTAAGCGGCTACACCTTC. J is TRBJ1-2 and V is TRBV11-2; D uncertain. This CDR3 contains 14 residues. V was pared by 3 bases and J by 8 bases, with 16 bases between. Per germline, CDR1 SGHAT and CDR2 FQNNGV. The complete variable domain, with remaining parts taken from reference TRBV11-2 and TRBJ1-2, reads EAGVAQSPRYKIIEKRQSVAFWCNPISGHATLYWYQQILGQGPKLLIQFQNNGVVDDSQLPKDRFSAERLKGVDSTLKIQPAKLEDSAVYLCASSFRVQLSGYTFGSGTRLTVV.

V usage is TRBV5-4 and J usage is TRBJ1-2; 12 bases match TRBD1. Germline V gene sequence: CDR1 SGHNT, CDR2 YYREEE (reference sequence). V shed 2 bases, J shed 4 bases, and the junction held 9 bases outside the gene matches. This CDR3 comprises 17 residues. CDR3 in amino acids: CASSLGDRGPLGYGYTF. Written as DNA, the CDR3 is TGTGCCAGCAGCTTAGGGGACAGGGGGCCTTTAGGCTATGGCTACACCTTC.

This clone was recorded once. The V gene is TRBV9, the J gene TRBJ2-5, with 9 bases that match TRBD2. Germline CDR1 SGDLS, CDR2 YYNGEE. The CDR3 is made up of 16 amino acids. The junction had 4 bases not matched to a gene; V was cut back by 0 bases and J by 1 base. The CDR3, as DNA: TGTGCCAGCAGCGTAGTAAGCGGGGGGCCCCAAGAGACCCAGTACTTC. Its translation is CASSVVSGGPQETQYF.

The V call is TRBV14, the J call TRBJ2-7, with D perhaps TRBD1 (6 bases). Between the trimmed V and J ends, which lost 6 bases and 4 bases, there was a span of 19 bases. Looked up from germline, CDR1 is SGHDN and CDR2 is FVKESK. The CDR3 totals 15 residues. The CDR3 here is CASRPYTGPIYEQYF. DNA of the CDR3: TGTGCCAGCAGGCCGTACACAGGGCCTATTTACGAGCAGTACTTC.

V gene TRBV28 combines with J gene TRBJ2-7, with 11 bases fitting TRBD1. Trimming removed 4 bases from V and 4 bases from J; junction bases left unmatched: 6. CDR1 and CDR2 from the germline V gene are MDHEN and SYDVKM. This CDR3 spans 15 amino acids. The CDR3 region has the DNA TGTGCCAGCAGTTCTCCGGGACAGGGGGATTACGAGCAGTACTTC. This gives the protein CASSSPGQGDYEQYF.

The rearrangement links TRBV2 to TRBJ2-5, with 8 bases identical to TRBD2. After removal of 2 bases from V and 5 bases from J, the junction contained 7 bases not matched to a gene. The CDR3 is 15 residues long. Germline assignment: CDR1 SNHLY and CDR2 FYNNEI. The CDR3 region has the DNA TGTGCCAGCAGTGAACGGGCCCGGGAGGGGGAGACCCAGTACTTC. As protein: CASSERAREGETQYF. Full variable domain (outside the CDR3, taken from reference TRBV2 and TRBJ2-5): EPEVTQTPSHQVTQMGQEVILRCVPISNHLYFYWYRQILGQKVEFLVSFYNNEISEKSEIFDDQFSVERPDGSNFTLKIRSTKLEDSAMYFCASSERAREGETQYFGPGTRLLVL.

As concerns this clone: Other DNA sequences in the same sample also yield this CDR3. The chain couples TRBV5-1 to TRBJ1-5; 10 nucleotides align to TRBD1. V lost 4 bases and J lost 2; bases outside the gene matches: 3. CDR3 length: 15 amino acids. The germline V gene encodes CDR1 SGHRS and CDR2 YFSETQ. CDR3 loop: CASSLGQGGNQPQHF. The CDR3 bases are TGCGCCAGCAGCCTCGGACAGGGGGGCAATCAGCCCCAGCATTTT.

This chain links TRBV6-4 with TRBJ2-3, with 8 bases matching TRBD2. The CDR3 runs 15 residues. The V segment lost 3 bases and the J segment 2 bases; nucleotides outside the gene matches: 4. From germline, CDR1 is MRHNA and CDR2 SNTAGT. CDR3 DNA: TGTGCCAGCAGTGAACAAGCGGGGGTCACAGATACGCAGTATTTT. It is translated as CASSEQAGVTDTQYF.

This clone was seen at least ten times. The V and J genes are TRBV29-1 and TRBJ2-1; D may be TRBD1 (5 bases). Germline lookup yields CDR1 SQVTM and CDR2 ANQGSEA. Between the trimmed V and J ends, which lost 4 bases and 7 bases, there was a span of 11 bases. The CDR3 is 12 amino acids. The CDR3 DNA reads TGCAGCGTTGGCAGGGCAGGGAATGAGCAGTTCTTC. Its protein is CSVGRAGNEQFF.

This chain links TRBV27 with TRBJ2-7, with D possibly matching TRBD1 (5 bases). V lost 2 bases and J lost 5, with 13 bases in between. Germline V lookup: CDR1 MNHEY, CDR2 SMNVEV (reference sequence). The CDR3 has 14 residues. The CDR3 bases are TGTGCCAGCAGTTTACGTTTACAGGAAAACGAGCAGTACTTC. Its protein product is CASSLRLQENEQYF.

This chain joins TRBV30 and TRBJ2-1; 10 bases agree with TRBD2. CDR1 is GTSNPN, CDR2 SVGIG, per germline (reference sequence). The CDR3 consists of 15 residues. Trimming removed 4 bases from V and 6 bases from J; junction bases left unmatched: 9. The CDR3: CAWTEAAGGPNEQFF. CDR3 nucleotides: TGTGCCTGGACTGAAGCAGCGGGAGGGCCCAATGAGCAGTTCTTC.

The chain has TRBV30 and TRBJ2-2; the D gene is possibly TRBD1 (6 bases). Germline V lookup: CDR1 GTSNPN, CDR2 SVGIG (reference sequence). The CDR3 extends over 13 amino acids. With 3 bases removed from V and 7 bases from J, the gap between germline ends came to 12 bases. CDR3 in amino acids: CAWRTQGYGELFF. The CDR3 DNA sequence: TGTGCCTGGAGAACTCAGGGGTACGGGGAGCTGTTTTTT.

This chain links TRBV5-6 with TRBJ1-2; weak D call: TRBD1 (5 bases). Germline CDR1 and CDR2: SGHDT and YYEEEE. The CDR3 consists of 13 residues. The germline V and J ends were trimmed by 5 bases and 8 bases, with 16 bases remaining between them. This CDR3 reads CASSTDSRYGYTF. In DNA, the CDR3 is TGTGCCAGCAGTACAGACAGTAGGTACGGCTACACCTTC. Based on the CDR3 plus reference TRBV5-6 and TRBJ1-2, the full variable domain is DAGVTQSPTHLIKTRGQQVTLRCSPKSGHDTVSWYQQALGQGPQFIFQYYEEEERQRGNFPDRFSGHQFPNYSSELNVNALLLGDSALYLCASSTDSRYGYTFGSGTRLTVV.

J is TRBJ2-3 and V is TRBV6-5; D is unclear. Germline V lookup: CDR1 MNHEY, CDR2 SVGAGI. The CDR3 sequence is 15 residues long. Trimming shortened V by 0 bases and J by 2 bases, and 9 bases separated the two germline ends. The CDR3 DNA follows: TGTGCCAGCAGTTACTCATACAGCCCCACAGATACGCAGTATTTT. The encoded protein is CASSYSYSPTDTQYF.

The genes are TRBV11-2 and TRBJ1-4; no definite D call. Germline V CDR1 and CDR2: SGHAT, FQNNGV. Trimming shortened V by 1 base and J by 3 bases, and 9 bases separated the two germline ends. This CDR3 is 15 amino acids long. CDR3 loop: CASSLVGLANEKLFF. CDR3 nucleotides: TGTGCCAGCAGCTTAGTGGGCTTAGCTAATGAAAAACTGTTTTTT. The full variable domain, rest sourced from reference TRBV11-2 and TRBJ1-4, is EAGVAQSPRYKIIEKRQSVAFWCNPISGHATLYWYQQILGQGPKLLIQFQNNGVVDDSQLPKDRFSAERLKGVDSTLKIQPAKLEDSAVYLCASSLVGLANEKLFFGSGTQLSVL.

The chain carries TRBV6-6 and TRBJ1-1; possibly TRBD1 for D (6 bases). V was pared by 7 bases and J by 12 bases, with 24 bases between. This CDR3 is 14 amino acids long. Germline lookup yields CDR1 MNHNY and CDR2 SVGAGI (reference sequence). The CDR3 DNA reads TGTGCCAGCATTGCACGAGCGCAGGGACAAGCGACTTTCTTT. It codes for CASIARAQGQATFF.

The chain links TRBV30 to TRBJ1-6; the D gene is possibly TRBD1 (6 bases). The ends were cut back, 3 bases at V and 10 bases at J, with 16 bases in the middle. The germline V gene has CDR1 GTSNPN and CDR2 SVGIG (reference sequence). This CDR3 spans 14 amino acids. In DNA form, the CDR3 reads TGTGCCTGGAGCGCAGGGACAAGGGGGTCACCCCTCCACTTT. The encoded protein is CAWSAGTRGSPLHF.